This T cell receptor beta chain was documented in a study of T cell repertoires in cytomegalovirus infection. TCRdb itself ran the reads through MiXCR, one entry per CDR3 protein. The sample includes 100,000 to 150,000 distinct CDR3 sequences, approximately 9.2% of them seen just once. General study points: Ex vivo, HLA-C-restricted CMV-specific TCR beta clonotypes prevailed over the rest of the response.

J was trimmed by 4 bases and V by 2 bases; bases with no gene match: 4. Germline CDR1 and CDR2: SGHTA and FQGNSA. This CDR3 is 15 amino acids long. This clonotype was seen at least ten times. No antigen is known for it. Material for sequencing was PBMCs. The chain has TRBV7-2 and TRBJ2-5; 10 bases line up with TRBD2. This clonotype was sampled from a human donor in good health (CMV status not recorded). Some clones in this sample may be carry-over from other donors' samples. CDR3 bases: TGTGCCAGCAGCTTATATCCTAGCGGGGGAGAGACCCAGTACTTC. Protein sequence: CASSLYPSGGETQYF.